The rows below give T cell receptor beta chains drawn from one sample of a study of glioma-infiltrating T cells. TCRdb reanalysed the multiplex PCR reads using MiXCR and keeps one entry per CDR3 protein. Of approximately 400,000 distinct CDR3 sequences in the sample, roughly 41% were seen once. Sequencing used glioma tissue, nonneoplastic brain tissue, or PBMCs (not recorded which). The source of these receptors is a human donor with low-grade glioma or glioblastoma, undergoing nonglioma brain surgery, or in good health (not recorded which). Both conserved end residues are part of each CDR3. Fields, in order: J gene, clone size, V gene, D gene, CDR3 protein, CDR3 DNA. A D gene is named only where the DNA matches it firmly. Not every row has a clone size; where given, it reads once, few, many or a size class.

J: TRBJ2-3
size: many
V: TRBV6-2/TRBV6-3
D: TRBD2
CDR3: CASSSGLAGAADTQYF
DNA: TGTGCCAGCAGTTCGGGACTAGCGGGAGCAGCAGATACGCAGTATTTT

J: TRBJ2-1
size: NA
V: TRBV11-1
D: TRBD1
CDR3: CASSQWTGFGNEQFF
DNA: TGCGCCAGCAGCCAATGGACAGGGTTTGGCAATGAGCAGTTCTTC

J: TRBJ1-2
size: few
V: TRBV6-1
D: NA
CDR3: CASSYAGRGYTF
DNA: TGTGCCAGCAGTTACGCAGGGAGAGGCTACACCTTC

J: TRBJ2-7
size: many
V: TRBV6-6
D: NA
CDR3: CASSYSGHTYF
DNA: TGTGCCAGCAGTTACTCGGGACACACGTACTTC

J: TRBJ1-2
size: NA
V: TRBV27
D: NA
CDR3: CASSEYEGRPSQYGYTF
DNA: TGTGCCAGCAGTGAATACGAAGGGCGACCCTCACAGTATGGCTACACCTTC

J: TRBJ2-7
size: NA
V: TRBV4-2
D: NA
CDR3: CASSHWGSHEQYF
DNA: TGTGCCAGCAGCCACTGGGGGAGCCACGAGCAGTACTTC

J: TRBJ2-5
size: NA
V: TRBV20-1
D: NA
CDR3: CSASLLVEEAQYF
DNA: TGCAGTGCTAGTTTGCTAGTAGAAGAGGCCCAGTACTTC

J: TRBJ1-4
size: few
V: TRBV28
D: NA
CDR3: CASRGGGEKLFF
DNA: TGTGCCAGCAGAGGGGGAGGGGAAAAACTGTTTTTT

J: TRBJ1-1
size: NA
V: TRBV5-6
D: NA
CDR3: CASSLLMDTEAFF
DNA: TGTGCCAGCAGCTTGCTCATGGACACTGAAGCTTTCTTT

J: TRBJ1-6
size: NA
V: TRBV12-3/TRBV12-4
D: NA
CDR3: CASTAGTFNSPIHF
DNA: TGTGCCAGCACAGCCGGGACCTTCAATTCACCCATCCACTTT

J: TRBJ1-5
size: once
V: TRBV20-1
D: TRBD1
CDR3: CSGRTGVNVNQPQHF
DNA: TGCAGTGGTAGGACAGGGGTCAATGTCAATCAGCCCCAGCATTTT

J: TRBJ2-7
size: NA
V: TRBV27
D: TRBD1
CDR3: CASSLTWRFGTGGSEQYF
DNA: TGTGCCAGCAGTTTAACTTGGCGATTTGGGACAGGGGGTTCCGAGCAGTACTTC

J: TRBJ2-1
size: NA
V: TRBV7-2
D: NA
CDR3: CASSSYSGDGYNEQFF
DNA: TGTGCCAGCAGCTCCTACAGTGGGGATGGCTACAATGAGCAGTTCTTC

J: TRBJ2-7
size: many
V: TRBV6-2/TRBV6-3
D: NA
CDR3: CASSYASSYEQYF
DNA: TGTGCCAGCAGTTACGCCAGCTCCTACGAGCAGTACTTC

J: TRBJ2-2
size: few
V: TRBV25-1
D: NA
CDR3: CASSRVTGELFF
DNA: TGTGCCAGCAGTAGGGTAACCGGGGAGCTGTTTTTT

J: TRBJ2-1
size: NA
V: TRBV4-1
D: TRBD2
CDR3: CASSQISGAYNVQFF
DNA: TGCGCCAGCAGCCAAATAAGCGGGGCGTACAATGTGCAGTTCTTC

J: TRBJ2-3
size: NA
V: TRBV6-1
D: NA
CDR3: CDSSARGYTDTQYF
DNA: TGTGACAGCAGTGCTAGAGGGTACACAGATACGCAGTATTTT

J: TRBJ1-1
size: few
V: TRBV7-8
D: NA
CDR3: CASSLAIGMNTEAFF
DNA: TGTGCCAGCAGCTTAGCTATCGGTATGAACACTGAAGCTTTCTTT

J: TRBJ2-7
size: NA
V: TRBV7-3
D: NA
CDR3: CASSLRPEAPREQYF
DNA: TGTGCCAGCAGCTTACGTCCGGAGGCCCCCAGAGAGCAGTACTTC

J: TRBJ1-1
size: NA
V: TRBV19
D: NA
CDR3: CASRTGLWNTEAFF
DNA: TGTGCCAGTAGGACAGGCCTCTGGAACACTGAAGCTTTCTTT

J: TRBJ2-3
size: NA
V: TRBV19
D: TRBD2
CDR3: CASSRRLAGRGDTQYF
DNA: TGTGCCAGTAGTAGGAGACTAGCGGGCCGGGGAGATACGCAGTATTTT

J: TRBJ1-1
size: NA
V: TRBV27
D: NA
CDR3: CASSYWGSTKDFF
DNA: TGTGCCAGCAGTTACTGGGGGTCCACTAAAGATTTCTTT